This entry features one T cell receptor beta chain sequence. PCR was performed a second time for about 6 to 12 cycles using a sample-barcoded 5' primer and a J-beta primer mix. TCRdb re-derived calls from the 5' RACE reads in MiXCR, one entry per CDR3 protein. This sample carries about 1.4 million distinct CDR3 sequences, approximately 59% of them seen once, and the ten largest clones take 6.5% to 8%. Per germline, CDR1 SGHTA and CDR2 FQGNSA. The CDR3 is made up of 15 amino acids. The J segment lost 5 bases and the V segment lost 1 base, leaving 6 bases of the junction unmatched. This specimen belongs to a study of blood T cells in healthy people across ages.

Material: blood. This sequence originates from a man younger than 30 in good health. The chain is built from TRBV7-2 and TRBJ1-1; TRBD1 aligns across 8 bases. The CDR3 sequence is CASSLVGRGLTEAFF. CDR3 in DNA: TGTGCCAGCAGCTTAGTTGGCAGGGGGCTTACTGAAGCTTTCTTT.